The next 13 T cell receptor beta chains were all read from a single sample in a study of T cells in Graves' hyperthyroidism and ophthalmopathy. Amplified TCR beta CDR3 regions came from RNA transcripts. Primed by the HTBI set, a first-round RT-PCR was run on the TCR CDR3. TCRdb processed the multiplex PCR reads anew with MiXCR; each CDR3 protein has one entry. The sample shows 250,000 or so distinct CDR3 sequences, 14% to 15% of them seen only once. Sequenced input: blood. The receptors were gathered from a woman in her thirties or forties with Graves' hyperthyroidism that later progressed to Graves' ophthalmopathy.

The chain recombines TRBV11-2 with TRBJ2-7; 7 nucleotides agree with TRBD1. The J segment lost 7 bases and the V segment lost 3 bases, leaving 6 bases of the junction unmatched. Germline CDR1 reads SGHAT; CDR2 reads FQNNGV. The CDR3 sequence is 13 residues long. CDR3 protein: CASSFTTDREQYF. For the CDR3, the DNA is TGTGCCAGCAGCTTTACTACGGACAGGGAGCAGTACTTC.

V is TRBV12-3 or TRBV12-4 and J is TRBJ1-5; the D is unclear. Trimming removed 3 bases from V and 2 bases from J, with 8 bases in between. This CDR3 region has 14 residues. This CDR3 is CASSFSGGNQPQHF. The CDR3 DNA follows: TGTGCCAGCAGTTTCTCAGGTGGCAATCAGCCCCAGCATTTT.

The table lists this clonotype with many counts. This chain uses TRBV2 with TRBJ2-5; TRBD1 agrees at 7 bases. From germline, CDR1 is SNHLY and CDR2 FYNNEI. This CDR3 is built from 13 residues. Trimming took 6 bases from V and 2 from J; bases not matched to a gene: 3. CDR3 sequence (DNA): TGTGCCAGCAGGGGACAGACACAAGAGACCCAGTACTTC. Its translation: CASRGQTQETQYF.

Many counts were recorded for this clonotype. The chain is built from TRBV24-1 and TRBJ2-1, with D maybe TRBD2 (5 bases). CDR3 length: 16 amino acids. V lost 5 bases and J lost 5, with 18 bases in between. Per the germline V gene, CDR1 is KGHDR and CDR2 is SFDVKD. CDR3 DNA sequence: TGTGCCACCAGTGGACGGAGGAGATCGAACCACAATGAGCAGTTCTTC. This codes for CATSGRRRSNHNEQFF.

This clonotype showed up just once. This likely comes from a read error, as the CDR3 has no conserved phenylalanine or tryptophan at its end. The chain recombines TRBV2 with TRBJ1-4; no definite D call. The V gene lost 1 base and the J gene lost 1 base, with 10 bases spanning the gap. This CDR3 is built from 16 residues. Germline V gene lookup returns CDR1 SNHLY and CDR2 FYNNEI. Here the CDR3 DNA reads TGTGCCAGCAGTGAAGGAAGACGGCGAACTAATGAAAAACTGTTTGTT. Protein sequence: CASSEGRRRTNEKLFV.

The CDR3 sequence is CASSVGGPGTDTQYF. CDR3 sequence (DNA): TGTGCCAGCAGCGTAGGGGGGCCGGGGACAGATACGCAGTATTTT. The rearrangement uses TRBV9 and TRBJ2-3; tentative D call: TRBD1 (6 bases). Germline loops: CDR1 SGDLS, CDR2 YYNGEE. With 0 bases removed from V and 3 bases from J, the gap between germline ends came to 11 bases. The CDR3 runs 15 residues.

This clonotype was counted at least ten times. The chain recombines TRBV7-2 with TRBJ1-1, with 10 bases identical to TRBD1. The trim removed 4 bases at V and 10 bases at J, leaving 9 bases unmatched. Germline-derived CDR1 and CDR2 are SGHTA and FQGNSA. The CDR3 sequence is 14 residues long. The CDR3: CASSSTGQGGPAFF. The CDR3 DNA follows: TGTGCCAGCAGCTCCACCGGACAGGGGGGCCCAGCTTTCTTT.

This clonotype was picked up many times. The chain uses TRBV15 and TRBJ2-1, with D unresolved. CDR3 length: 17 amino acids. V gave up 3 bases and J gave up 0 bases, with 15 bases separating them. The germline CDR1 and CDR2 sequences are LNHNV and YYDKDF (reference sequence). The CDR3 region has the DNA TGTGCCACCAGCAGGAGACCCCTAGGGTTCTCCTACAATGAGCAGTTCTTC. Protein sequence: CATSRRPLGFSYNEQFF.

This clonotype was seen repeatedly, ten times or more. The rearrangement joins TRBV7-9 to TRBJ2-5, with TRBD2 matching 9 bases. Germline V gene sequence: CDR1 SEHNR, CDR2 FQNEAQ (reference sequence). J lost 5 bases, V lost 6 bases, and 13 bases had no gene match. The CDR3 is 16 amino acids. The CDR3 nucleotides are TGTGCCAGCAGTTCCCGACCGGGACTAGCAAGGGAGACCCAGTACTTC. Translation: CASSSRPGLARETQYF.

This clonotype was counted at least ten times. The gene calls are TRBV11-2 and TRBJ1-4, with D tentatively TRBD1 (5 bases). With 4 bases removed from V and 7 bases from J, the gap between germline ends came to 10 bases. Germline V gives CDR1 SGHAT, CDR2 FQNNGV. This CDR3 region has 13 residues. In nucleotides, the CDR3 is TGTGCCAGCAGCTCAGGGTCGGGTGAAAAACTGTTTTTT. Its translation is CASSSGSGEKLFF. Drawing the rest from reference TRBV11-2 and TRBJ1-4, the complete variable domain is EAGVAQSPRYKIIEKRQSVAFWCNPISGHATLYWYQQILGQGPKLLIQFQNNGVVDDSQLPKDRFSAERLKGVDSTLKIQPAKLEDSAVYLCASSSGSGEKLFFGSGTQLSVL.

This clonotype appeared many times. J is TRBJ2-7 and V is TRBV27; D is undetermined. V lost 8 bases, J lost 3 bases, and 8 bases lay in between. This CDR3 contains 11 residues. From germline, CDR1 is MNHEY and CDR2 SMNVEV (reference sequence). CDR3 loop: CASGSVYEQYF. Written as DNA, the CDR3 is TGTGCCAGCGGTTCCGTCTACGAGCAGTACTTC.

About this clonotype itself: A much larger clone is a single base away; this may be a read error. The CDR3 nucleotides are TGTGCCAGCAGTCCCGCGGGGACAGGGAGAGACGAGCAGTACTTC. Translation gives CASSPAGTGRDEQYF. The chain is built from TRBV28 and TRBJ2-7; 9 bases are shared with TRBD1. Per germline, CDR1 MDHEN and CDR2 SYDVKM. The CDR3 runs to 15 residues. V lost 5 bases to trimming and J lost 5 bases; unmatched junction nucleotides: 10. The full variable domain, with the rest looked up from reference TRBV28 and TRBJ2-7, is DVKVTQSSRYLVKRTGEKVFLECVQDMDHENMFWYRQDPGLGLRLIYFSYDVKMKEKGDIPEGYSVSREKKERFSLILESASTNQTSMYLCASSPAGTGRDEQYFGPGTRLTVT.

V usage is TRBV5-5 and J usage is TRBJ1-2, with 7 bases aligning to TRBD1. CDR3 length: 14 residues. J gave up 6 bases and V 4 bases, and 9 bases lay outside the gene matches. Per the germline V gene, CDR1 is SGHKS and CDR2 is YYEKEE (reference sequence). CDR3 loop: CASSVTGTANGYTF. DNA for the CDR3: TGTGCCAGCAGCGTAACCGGGACAGCTAATGGCTACACCTTC.